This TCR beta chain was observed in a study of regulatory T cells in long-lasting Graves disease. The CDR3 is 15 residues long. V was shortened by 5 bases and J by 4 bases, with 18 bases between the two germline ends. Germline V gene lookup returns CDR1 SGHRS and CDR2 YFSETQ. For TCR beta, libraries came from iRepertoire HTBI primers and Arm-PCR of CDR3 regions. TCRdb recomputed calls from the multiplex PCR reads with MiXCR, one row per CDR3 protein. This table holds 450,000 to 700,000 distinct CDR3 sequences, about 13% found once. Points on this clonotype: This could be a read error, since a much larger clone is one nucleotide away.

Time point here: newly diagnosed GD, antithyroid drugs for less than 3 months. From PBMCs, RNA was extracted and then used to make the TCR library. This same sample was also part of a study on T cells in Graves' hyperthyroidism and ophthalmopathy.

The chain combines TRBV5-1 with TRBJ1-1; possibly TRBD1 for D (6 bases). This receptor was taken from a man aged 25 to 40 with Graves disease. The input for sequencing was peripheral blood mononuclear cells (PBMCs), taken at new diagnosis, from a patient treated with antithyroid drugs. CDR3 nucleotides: TGCGCCAGCAGTCATTTTACTCAGGGGAGCACTGAAGCTTTCTTT. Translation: CASSHFTQGSTEAFF.